This entry lists 9 T cell receptor beta chains sequenced from one sample in a study of blood T cell repertoires in COVID-19 (dated by TCRdb to 2020 to 2022). The library was obtained by the immunoSEQ multiplex PCR assay. TCRdb carries this immuneACCESS record with in-frame sequences only. Its versions omit some clonotypes, under half of them owing to an unresolved V gene in the studies checked, with the rest unexplained. Present in this sample are under 120,000 clones, 65% to 80% of which were seen just once. The top ten clonotypes cover 20% of the sample. The sample consisted of peripheral blood. These TCRs come from a man between 65 and 85 years old with active or convalescent COVID-19.

The J gene is TRBJ2-4, the V gene TRBV19, with D perhaps matching TRBD2 (5 bases). V gave up 7 bases and J gave up 1 base, with 11 bases separating them. The germline gives CDR1 LNHDA, CDR2 SQIVND (reference sequence). The CDR3 totals 14 residues. This CDR3 reads CASTPPGAKNIQYF. The CDR3 bases are TGTGCCAGTACCCCCCCGGGGGCCAAAAACATTCAGTACTTC.

The genes are TRBV6-5 and TRBJ1-4; 10 bases fit TRBD1. The junction had 8 bases not matched to a gene; V was cut back by 5 bases and J by 8 bases. The CDR3 has 15 residues. CDR1 is MNHEY, CDR2 SVGAGI, per germline. In DNA, the CDR3 is TGTGCCAGCAGTCCGGGACAGGGGTCTGAAGAAAAACTGTTTTTT. Protein product: CASSPGQGSEEKLFF.

The chain combines TRBV5-4 with TRBJ2-2; possibly TRBD2 for D (6 bases). The V gene's germline CDR1 is SGHNT and CDR2 YYREEE (reference sequence). The CDR3 spans 13 residues. V lost 6 bases and J 4 bases, leaving 10 bases between the germline ends. In DNA form, the CDR3 reads TGTGCCAGCACCAGGGAGGCCACCGGGGAGCTGTTTTTT. The encoded protein is CASTREATGELFF.

This clone has a count of ten or more. The V call is TRBV10-3, the J call TRBJ2-2; TRBD1 matches at 9 bases. CDR1 is ENHRY, CDR2 SYGVKD, per germline. This CDR3 is 14 amino acids long. Trimming removed 5 bases from V and 6 bases from J; junction bases left unmatched: 4. CDR3: CAISPGQGPGELFF. In DNA, the CDR3 is TGTGCCATCAGTCCGGGACAGGGCCCCGGGGAGCTGTTTTTT.

This sequence joins TRBV28 and TRBJ2-1; 12 nucleotides align to TRBD1. There are 19 residues in the CDR3. J was trimmed by 0 bases and V by 3 bases; bases with no gene match: 9. Looked up from germline, CDR1 is MDHEN and CDR2 is SYDVKM. In nucleotides, the CDR3 is TGTGCCAGCAGTTTTAGGGACAGGGGGCGGCCGAGCTCCTACAATGAGCAGTTCTTC. Translating gives CASSFRDRGRPSSYNEQFF.

This clone was seen many times. The chain has TRBV4-1 and TRBJ2-7, with TRBD1 as a possible D gene (6 bases). Germline V gene sequence: CDR1 MGHRA, CDR2 YSYEKL. The length of the CDR3 is 15 residues. V lost 3 bases and J 2 bases, leaving 14 bases between the germline ends. CDR3 bases: TGCGCCAGCAGCCAGCTATACAGGGATGCCTACGAGCAGTACTTC. It codes for CASSQLYRDAYEQYF.

This chain joins TRBV18 and TRBJ2-7; weak D call: TRBD2 (5 bases). Trimming took 0 bases from V and 6 from J, leaving 6 bases between them. CDR1 and CDR2 from the germline V gene are KGHSH and LQKENI. The CDR3 is made up of 12 amino acids. CDR3 DNA sequence: TGTGCCAGCTCACCACCCAGCGGCGAGCAGTACTTC. Translation: CASSPPSGEQYF.

Notes on this clone: This same CDR3 is encoded by further DNA sequences in the sample. The V call is TRBV5-1, the J call TRBJ2-7; 8 bases fit TRBD2. Trimming removed 0 bases from V and 3 bases from J; junction bases left unmatched: 5. Germline CDR1 is SGHRS and CDR2 is YFSETQ. This CDR3 contains 15 residues. As DNA, the CDR3 is TGCGCCAGCAGCTTGGGTTCGGGGGGGGGCTACGAGCAGTACTTC. Its translation is CASSLGSGGGYEQYF.

The chain links TRBV30 to TRBJ1-1, with unresolved D. Per germline, CDR1 GTSNPN and CDR2 SVGIG (reference sequence). This CDR3 is 12 amino acids long. Trimming took 0 bases from V and 5 from J, leaving 7 bases between them. The CDR3 loop is CAWSVVRTEAFF. For the CDR3, the DNA is TGTGCCTGGAGTGTAGTGAGGACTGAAGCTTTCTTT.